The 15 T cell receptor beta chains reported below all come from one sample, sequenced in a study of cytomegalovirus exposure and HLA in healthy donors. PCR amplification relied on 60 Vbeta primers (plus 13 Jbeta primers). Measured with immunoSEQ multiplex PCR; TCRdb has only the in-frame clones, and not every one. The table lists approximately 150,000 clones, more than 70% of them singletons. The sample was PBMCs. These receptors all stem from a man between 18 and 29 years old in good health and CMV-seropositive.

This chain connects TRBV5-8 to TRBJ2-2, with 8 positions matching TRBD2. The CDR3 loop spans 15 amino acids. Germline loops: CDR1 SGHTS, CDR2 YDEGEE. J lost 4 bases, V lost 7 bases, and 9 bases had no gene match. The CDR3 here is CASPKRERRTGELFF. CDR3 in DNA: TGTGCCAGCCCGAAGCGGGAGAGACGCACCGGGGAGCTGTTTTTT.

The chain couples TRBV19 to TRBJ2-1; TRBD2 matches 10 bases. The germline V gene has CDR1 LNHDA and CDR2 SQIVND (reference sequence). CDR3 length equals 15 residues. Losses at the gene ends were 5 bases for V and 6 bases for J; bases not matched to a gene: 7. DNA for the CDR3: TGTGCCAGTAGTCCAGGTGCTAGCGGGAGCAATGAGCAGTTCTTC. It is translated as CASSPGASGSNEQFF.

The gene calls are TRBV27 and TRBJ2-7; 7 nucleotides align to TRBD2. Trimming cost V 4 bases and J 5 bases; bases outside gene matches: 8. Germline V CDR1 and CDR2: MNHEY, SMNVEV (reference sequence). The CDR3 is made up of 14 amino acids. The CDR3 sequence: CASSWRGSSHEQYF. CDR3 coding DNA: TGTGCCAGCAGTTGGCGCGGGAGTTCCCACGAGCAGTACTTC.

CDR3 nucleotides: TGTGCCAGCAGTTCATCCCTCAGGGGGAGAAGGGACTATGGCTACACCTTC. It specifies CASSSSLRGRRDYGYTF. The V and J genes are TRBV27 and TRBJ1-2; 7 bases fit TRBD1. This CDR3 is built from 17 residues. V was pared by 4 bases and J by 3 bases, with 14 bases of the junction left unmatched. Germline V gene data show CDR1 as MNHEY and CDR2 as SMNVEV (reference sequence).

The V gene is TRBV6-5, the J gene TRBJ2-5; possible D gene TRBD2, 6 bases. Germline-derived CDR1 and CDR2 are MNHEY and SVGAGI. Trimming took off 2 bases at V and 9 bases at J, with 13 bases between the two ends. The CDR3 has 13 residues. CDR3 sequence: CASSYGGKAPQYF. Written as DNA, the CDR3 is TGTGCCAGCAGTTACGGCGGGAAGGCTCCCCAGTACTTC.

V is TRBV5-4 and J is TRBJ2-1; D is perhaps TRBD2 (6 bases). V lost 4 bases, J lost 7 bases, and 15 bases lay in between. The CDR3 contains 14 residues. The germline V gene has CDR1 SGHNT and CDR2 YYREEE (reference sequence). As DNA, the CDR3 is TGTGCCAGCAGCCTAGGGACTGCAGGAAATGAGCAGTTCTTC. Translated, it gives CASSLGTAGNEQFF.

Comments on this clone: An end of the junction does not agree with germline; a read error may underlie this. Other DNA sequences in the same sample also yield this CDR3. The chain couples TRBV13 to TRBJ2-5; 11 positions agree with TRBD2. The length of the CDR3 is 18 residues. From germline, CDR1 is PRHDT and CDR2 FYEKMQ (reference sequence). The CDR3 DNA follows: TGTGCCAGCAGCCTAGGGGGACTAGCGGATTTCCTTGGGGAGACCCAGTACTTC. It is translated as CASSLGGLADFLGETQYF.

The chain links TRBV5-4 to TRBJ2-5; 7 bases match TRBD1. After removal of 3 bases from V and 0 bases from J, the junction contained 8 bases not matched to a gene. The CDR3 has 16 residues. Germline CDR1 SGHNT, CDR2 YYREEE (reference sequence). The CDR3 spells CASSSQDRQYQETQYF. The CDR3 DNA reads TGTGCCAGCAGCTCCCAGGACAGGCAGTACCAAGAGACCCAGTACTTC.

The CDR3 region has the DNA TGTGCCAGCAGCTTAGGCCTCGGAGAGACCCAGTACTTC. Translation gives CASSLGLGETQYF. The chain recombines TRBV13 with TRBJ2-5; D is unresolved. The V end was cut by 0 bases, the J end by 4 bases, with 6 bases between. CDR3 length: 13 residues. Germline CDR1 is PRHDT and CDR2 is FYEKMQ (reference sequence).

The rearrangement joins TRBV28 to TRBJ1-3; D is possibly TRBD1 (5 bases). The CDR3 loop spans 15 amino acids. V shed 3 bases and J shed 4 bases, with 13 bases lying between them. Germline values: CDR1 MDHEN, CDR2 SYDVKM. The CDR3 region has the DNA TGTGCCAGCAGTTTGTTTGGGGCGGACGGAAACACCATATATTTT. Its translation: CASSLFGADGNTIYF.

The gene calls are TRBV5-1 and TRBJ2-7; maybe TRBD2 (5 bases). V was clipped by 0 bases and J by 0 bases, with 13 bases between them. The CDR3 consists of 16 residues. CDR1 SGHRS and CDR2 YFSETQ come from the germline V gene. CDR3 sequence reads: CASSLGPGESSYEQYF. CDR3 DNA: TGCGCCAGCAGCTTGGGGCCCGGGGAGAGCTCCTACGAGCAGTACTTC.

V is TRBV6-5 and J is TRBJ1-2; no firm D call. Germline-derived CDR1 and CDR2 are MNHEY and SVGAGI. The ends were cut back, 0 bases at V and 4 bases at J, with 9 bases in the middle. The CDR3 extends over 14 amino acids. This CDR3 reads CASSYSNFGYGYTF. CDR3 coding DNA: TGTGCCAGCAGTTACTCGAACTTCGGCTATGGCTACACCTTC.

The sample holds many counts of this clone. The CDR3 DNA reads as TGCGCCAGCATTACAGCGGAGGGGAGCTCCTACGAGCAGTACTTC. This gives the protein CASITAEGSSYEQYF. The chain links TRBV5-1 to TRBJ2-7; D perhaps matches TRBD2 (6 bases). The CDR3 loop spans 15 amino acids. Deletions cut 6 bases from V and 0 bases from J, with 16 bases between. Germline V CDR1 and CDR2: SGHRS, YFSETQ.

The chain employs TRBV15 and TRBJ2-7; TRBD2 matches 9 bases. V shed 2 bases and J 6 bases; nucleotides not matched to a gene: 11. This CDR3 is built from 16 residues. Looked up from germline, CDR1 is LNHNV and CDR2 is YYDKDF (reference sequence). CDR3 DNA: TGTGCCACCAGCAGACCCGCGGGAGGGCCTGTCCGCGAGCAGTACTTC. Amino acids: CATSRPAGGPVREQYF.

V and J are TRBV6-6 and TRBJ1-5; 8 bases line up with TRBD1. The CDR3 consists of 14 residues. Looked up from germline, CDR1 is MNHNY and CDR2 is SVGAGI (reference sequence). Germline trimming cut 10 bases from V and 4 bases from J; bases unmatched to any gene: 9. The CDR3, as DNA: TGTGCCACTTCGGACAGGGCACTAAATCAGCCCCAGCATTTT. Encoded protein: CATSDRALNQPQHF.